Below are 32 T cell receptor beta chains sequenced from a single sample in a study of cytomegalovirus exposure and HLA in healthy donors. Profiling relied on immunoSEQ multiplex PCR, and the TCRdb table lists in-frame clones only, not all of them. The sample lists tens of thousands of clones; 84% were seen once. Sample: PBMCs. The receptors shown here come from a woman between 18 and 29 years old in good health and CMV-seropositive.

The chain couples TRBV28 to TRBJ2-1, with 8 positions matching TRBD1. The V gene's germline CDR1 is MDHEN and CDR2 SYDVKM. The CDR3 is 13 residues long. Trimming took 5 bases from V and 7 from J; bases not matched to a gene: 4. The CDR3 loop is CASSGTGANEQFF. For the CDR3, the DNA is TGTGCCAGCAGTGGGACAGGAGCTAATGAGCAGTTCTTC.

The chain employs TRBV6-6 and TRBJ2-7; 12 bases are shared with TRBD2. The CDR3 is made up of 15 amino acids. The V gene's germline CDR1 is MNHNY and CDR2 SVGAGI (reference sequence). The V and J ends lost 6 bases and 6 bases, in that order; junction bases with no gene match: 9. CDR3 coding DNA: TGTGCCAGCAGAACCGGGACTAGCGGGTCTCCCGAGCAGTACTTC. As protein: CASRTGTSGSPEQYF.

This chain joins TRBV7-2 and TRBJ2-7; 7 nucleotides line up with TRBD2. The CDR3 contains 15 residues. Germline CDR1 and CDR2: SGHTA and FQGNSA. V was clipped by 0 bases and J by 0 bases; unmatched bases: 2. The DNA of the CDR3 is TGTGCCAGCAGCTTAGCGGGAGGGAGCTCCTACGAGCAGTACTTC. This translates into CASSLAGGSSYEQYF.

This chain uses TRBV5-1 with TRBJ2-3; maybe TRBD2 (6 bases). In germline, CDR1 is SGHRS, CDR2 YFSETQ. The V end was cut by 3 bases, the J end by 2 bases, with 10 bases between. This CDR3 spans 14 amino acids. Here the CDR3 reads CASSWGEITDTQYF. The CDR3 DNA follows: TGCGCCAGCAGCTGGGGGGAAATCACAGATACGCAGTATTTT. Complete variable domain (other parts from reference TRBV5-1 and TRBJ2-3): KAGVTQTPRYLIKTRGQQVTLSCSPISGHRSVSWYQQTPGQGLQFLFEYFSETQRNKGNFPGRFSGRQFSNSRSEMNVSTLELGDSALYLCASSWGEITDTQYFGPGTRLTVL.

The chain joins TRBV7-9 to TRBJ2-5; 7 nucleotides match TRBD2. From germline, CDR1 is SEHNR and CDR2 FQNEAQ (reference sequence). This CDR3 is built from 13 residues. Trimming at V came to 7 bases and at J to 4 bases, leaving 6 bases not matched to a gene. Written as DNA, the CDR3 is TGTGCCAGCATCGCTTGGGGGGGAGAGACCCAGTACTTC. The encoded protein is CASIAWGGETQYF.

This clone occurred once. The CDR3 region is CASSFTHGDTQYF. The CDR3, as DNA: TGTGCCAGCAGTTTCACCCACGGTGATACGCAGTATTTT. The rearrangement links TRBV27 to TRBJ2-3; D not resolved. CDR3 length: 13 residues. Germline CDR1 and CDR2: MNHEY and SMNVEV (reference sequence). V was trimmed by 3 bases and J by 6 bases, leaving 10 bases between them.

The chain employs TRBV6-6 and TRBJ1-1, with a tentative D call TRBD1 (5 bases). The V end lost 2 bases, the J end lost 6 bases, and 16 bases lay between the germline ends. The CDR3 is made up of 15 amino acids. In germline, CDR1 is MNHNY, CDR2 SVGAGI (reference sequence). This CDR3 reads CASSYGGVGISEAFF. The CDR3 DNA sequence: TGTGCCAGCAGTTACGGAGGGGTTGGTATCTCTGAAGCTTTCTTT.

The chain links TRBV27 to TRBJ2-7, with 8 nucleotides matching TRBD1. CDR1 and CDR2 from the germline V gene are MNHEY and SMNVEV (reference sequence). The CDR3 totals 13 residues. After removal of 8 bases from V and 3 bases from J, the junction contained 6 bases not matched to a gene. The CDR3 sequence: CASGQDRVYEQYF. Here the CDR3 DNA reads TGTGCCAGCGGACAGGACAGGGTCTACGAGCAGTACTTC.

The V gene is TRBV7-8, the J gene TRBJ2-2; D may be TRBD1 (6 bases). CDR1 and CDR2 (germline): SGHVS, FQNEAQ. The CDR3 is 16 amino acids. Trimming shortened V by 2 bases and J by 1 base, and 11 bases separated the two germline ends. CDR3 region: CASSLYGTLNTGELFF. CDR3 nucleotide sequence: TGTGCCAGCAGCTTATACGGGACACTGAACACCGGGGAGCTGTTTTTT.

V and J are TRBV1 and TRBJ1-5; the D call in the table, TRBD1, was not verified against the DNA. TRBV1 is flagged as a pseudogene. This CDR3 contains 14 residues. The CDR3 spells CTSSQDTGYQPQHF. The CDR3 DNA reads as TGCACCAGCAGCCAAGATACAGGGTATCAGCCCCAGCATTTT.

The chain carries TRBV27 and TRBJ2-1; D gene unclear. Germline V gene sequence: CDR1 MNHEY, CDR2 SMNVEV (reference sequence). The CDR3 extends over 18 amino acids. V was pared by 3 bases and J by 0 bases, with 18 bases between. This CDR3 reads CASSFAHTTQSSYNEQFF. CDR3 bases: TGTGCCAGCAGTTTCGCCCACACTACTCAGAGCTCCTACAATGAGCAGTTCTTC.

This chain uses TRBV25-1 with TRBJ1-4; D is unresolved. The CDR3 runs 14 residues. Germline values: CDR1 MGHDK, CDR2 SYGVNS. Trimming took off 0 bases at V and 8 bases at J, with 10 bases between the two ends. CDR3 sequence: CASSEYGVDEKLFF. CDR3 coding DNA: TGTGCCAGCAGTGAATACGGGGTTGACGAAAAACTGTTTTTT.

This clone appeared a single time. The chain carries TRBV7-6 and TRBJ2-5, with D possibly matching TRBD1 (6 bases). This CDR3 spans 16 amino acids. CDR1 and CDR2 from the germline V gene are SGHVS and FNYEAQ. The germline V and J ends were trimmed by 5 bases and 4 bases, with 20 bases remaining between them. The CDR3 loop reads CASSPQPGTTGETQYF. The CDR3 DNA reads as TGTGCCAGCAGCCCCCAACCCGGGACAACTGGAGAGACCCAGTACTTC.

The chain couples TRBV4-2 to TRBJ2-7, with D maybe TRBD2 (5 bases). CDR3 length equals 16 residues. The ends were cut back, 0 bases at V and 5 bases at J, with 17 bases in the middle. Germline CDR1 and CDR2: LGHNA and YNFKEQ. This CDR3 reads CASSQDSDSPPHEQYF. CDR3 DNA: TGTGCCAGCAGCCAAGATTCGGACTCTCCTCCACACGAGCAGTACTTC.

A word on this clone: The same CDR3 arises from other DNA sequences in this sample as well. The V gene is TRBV7-3, the J gene TRBJ2-1; 11 bases are a match to TRBD2. V trimming: 4 bases; J trimming: 5 bases; junction bases outside the gene matches: 4. This CDR3 contains 15 residues. Germline V gene lookup returns CDR1 SGHTA and CDR2 FQGTGA. CDR3 sequence reads: CASSSVAGGNNEQFF. The CDR3 DNA sequence: TGTGCCAGCAGCTCAGTAGCGGGGGGGAACAATGAGCAGTTCTTC. Together with reference TRBV7-3 and TRBJ2-1, the CDR3 gives the full variable domain: GAGVSQTPSNKVTEKGKYVELRCDPISGHTALYWYRQSLGQGPEFLIYFQGTGAADDSGLPNDRFFAVRPEGSVSTLKIQRTERGDSAVYLCASSSVAGGNNEQFFGPGTRLTVL.

The CDR3: CASSYYTRAGNTEAFF. In nucleotides, the CDR3 is TGTGCCAGCAGTTACTACACCCGTGCGGGGAACACTGAAGCTTTCTTT. The chain links TRBV6-5 to TRBJ1-1; D not resolved. Germline values: CDR1 MNHEY, CDR2 SVGAGI. This CDR3 spans 16 amino acids. Trimming took 1 base from V and 1 from J, leaving 13 bases between them.

This rearrangement joins TRBV5-1 to TRBJ2-3; 8 bases align to TRBD2. J lost 5 bases, V lost 1 base, and 9 bases had no gene match. This CDR3 comprises 16 residues. Per the germline V gene, CDR1 is SGHRS and CDR2 is YFSETQ. CDR3 sequence (DNA): TGCGCCAGCAGCTTGCGGGGGGGGCCTCCGTTAGATACGCAGTATTTT. Translating gives CASSLRGGPPLDTQYF.

V and J are TRBV19 and TRBJ2-7; 7 bases are a match to TRBD1. Germline trimming cut 6 bases from V and 2 bases from J; bases unmatched to any gene: 13. Per the germline V gene, CDR1 is LNHDA and CDR2 is SQIVND (reference sequence). The CDR3 is 16 amino acids. The CDR3 reads CASRGQSLFGAYEQYF. CDR3 in DNA: TGTGCCAGTAGGGGACAGTCTCTTTTTGGAGCCTACGAGCAGTACTTC.

The chain combines TRBV6-1 with TRBJ2-5; 8 bases align to TRBD1. The ends lost 5 bases at V and 2 bases at J; junction bases unmatched: 4. Per the germline V gene, CDR1 is MNHNS and CDR2 is SASEGT. The CDR3 runs 14 residues. CDR3 sequence: CASSRGTGQETQYF. In DNA form, the CDR3 reads TGTGCCAGCAGTAGGGGGACAGGTCAAGAGACCCAGTACTTC.

The genes are TRBV7-6 and TRBJ1-3; possibly TRBD1 for D (6 bases). V was pared by 1 base and J by 0 bases, with 16 bases between. The germline V gene encodes CDR1 SGHVS and CDR2 FNYEAQ. The CDR3 has 18 residues. DNA of the CDR3: TGTGCCAGCAGCTTAGTCGACAGGAACTTTATCTCTGGAAACACCATATATTTT. This encodes CASSLVDRNFISGNTIYF.

CDR3 residues: CAWSVNPRQGRDTQYF. Written as DNA, the CDR3 is TGTGCCTGGAGCGTCAATCCTCGACAGGGCAGGGATACGCAGTATTTT. The V call is TRBV30, the J call TRBJ2-3, with 7 positions matching TRBD1. The V and J ends lost 3 bases and 6 bases, in that order; junction bases with no gene match: 15. This CDR3 has 16 residues. CDR1 and CDR2 from the germline V gene are GTSNPN and SVGIG (reference sequence). Looking up the rest from reference TRBV30 and TRBJ2-3 gives the full variable domain: SQTIHQWPATLVQPVGSPLSLECTVEGTSNPNLYWYRQAAGRGLQLLFYSVGIGQISSEVPQNLSASRPQDRQFILSSKKLLLSDSGFYLCAWSVNPRQGRDTQYFGPGTRLTVL.

Written as DNA, the CDR3 is TGTGCCAGCAGTGAACAGGGGGCGATCGGAAACACCATATATTTT. Its translation: CASSEQGAIGNTIYF. The J gene is TRBJ1-3, the V gene TRBV2; 8 nucleotides line up with TRBD1. Looked up from germline, CDR1 is SNHLY and CDR2 is FYNNEI. The CDR3 totals 15 residues. V shed 2 bases, J shed 4 bases, and the junction held 4 bases outside the gene matches.

CDR3 sequence: CASSRGQGANTEAFF. The DNA of the CDR3 is TGCGCCAGCAGCCGAGGACAGGGCGCGAACACTGAAGCTTTCTTT. The chain recombines TRBV4-1 with TRBJ1-1; 8 bases are a match to TRBD1. V was pared by 4 bases and J by 1 base, with 5 bases of the junction left unmatched. CDR3 length: 15 residues. Germline assignment: CDR1 MGHRA and CDR2 YSYEKL.

The V gene is TRBV5-6, the J gene TRBJ2-2, with D unresolved. V was shortened by 4 bases and J by 4 bases, with 5 bases between the two germline ends. Germline loops: CDR1 SGHDT, CDR2 YYEEEE. CDR3 length equals 12 residues. The CDR3, as DNA: TGTGCCAGCAGCCCAGGCACCGGGGAGCTGTTTTTT. Translation gives CASSPGTGELFF. Full variable domain (remainder filled in from reference TRBV5-6 and TRBJ2-2): DAGVTQSPTHLIKTRGQQVTLRCSPKSGHDTVSWYQQALGQGPQFIFQYYEEEERQRGNFPDRFSGHQFPNYSSELNVNALLLGDSALYLCASSPGTGELFFGEGSRLTVL.

The rearrangement links TRBV6-1 to TRBJ2-1, with 9 bases matching TRBD1. Germline-derived CDR1 and CDR2 are MNHNS and SASEGT. V lost 0 bases, J lost 8 bases, and 8 bases stayed unmatched. This CDR3 region has 16 residues. CDR3 protein: CASSEALLGQGHEQFF. CDR3 nucleotide sequence: TGTGCCAGCAGTGAAGCGCTTCTAGGACAGGGGCATGAGCAGTTCTTC.

The chain couples TRBV11-2 to TRBJ2-3, with 8 bases fitting TRBD2. This CDR3 is built from 19 residues. Losses at the gene ends were 0 bases for V and 4 bases for J; bases not matched to a gene: 15. CDR1 and CDR2 from the germline V gene are SGHAT and FQNNGV. The CDR3 nucleotides are TGTGCCAGCAGCTTAGACCATAGCGGGGTTCCTCTTTTTGCAGATACGCAGTATTTT. Protein: CASSLDHSGVPLFADTQYF.

This clone was recorded only once. The chain combines TRBV5-1 with TRBJ2-7; a weak D match, TRBD1 (6 bases). Trimming removed 0 bases at V and 6 bases at J, with 10 bases between. Germline CDR1 is SGHRS and CDR2 is YFSETQ. The CDR3 runs to 13 residues. The CDR3, as DNA: TGCGCCAGCAGCTTGGACAGGGTGGGCGAGCAGTACTTC. It codes for CASSLDRVGEQYF.

This clone appeared a few times. The rearrangement joins TRBV25-1 to TRBJ1-1, with a weak D call TRBD1 (6 bases). V was shortened by 4 bases and J by 4 bases, with 7 bases between the two germline ends. This CDR3 has 12 residues. The germline gives CDR1 MGHDK, CDR2 SYGVNS. The CDR3 sequence is CASSGGGTEAFF. For the CDR3, the DNA is TGTGCCAGCAGTGGAGGGGGCACTGAAGCTTTCTTT.

V is TRBV7-6 and J is TRBJ2-2; TRBD2 matches 10 bases. This CDR3 contains 17 residues. Looked up from germline, CDR1 is SGHVS and CDR2 is FNYEAQ. J was trimmed by 6 bases and V by 5 bases; bases with no gene match: 12. The CDR3 protein is CASSPSSGGALSGELFF. CDR3 bases: TGTGCCAGCAGCCCGAGCAGCGGGGGGGCACTTTCCGGGGAGCTGTTTTTT.

V usage is TRBV5-1 and J usage is TRBJ2-5; 8 bases are a match to TRBD1. The CDR3 extends over 15 amino acids. The V gene end was trimmed by 0 bases and the J gene end by 5 bases; junction bases not matched to a gene: 6. Germline-derived CDR1 and CDR2 are SGHRS and YFSETQ. DNA for the CDR3: TGCGCCAGCAGCTTGGGGGCAGGGGGCTGGGAGACCCAGTACTTC. This gives the protein CASSLGAGGWETQYF.

With respect to this clone: The same CDR3 is also encoded by other DNA sequences in this sample. The chain combines TRBV5-1 with TRBJ2-5; 7 nucleotides match TRBD1. V was pared by 5 bases and J by 2 bases, with 6 bases of the junction left unmatched. The CDR3 loop spans 14 amino acids. CDR1 and CDR2 (germline): SGHRS, YFSETQ. For the CDR3, the DNA is TGCGCCAGCAGTCTTGGACAGGATCAAGAGACCCAGTACTTC. Its translation: CASSLGQDQETQYF.

The CDR3 DNA reads TGTGCCAGCTCCGCTCGGGGTAGCCTCTACGAGCAGTACTTC. It translates to CASSARGSLYEQYF. The V call is TRBV6-5, the J call TRBJ2-7; D is possibly TRBD2 (5 bases). CDR1 MNHEY and CDR2 SVGAGI come from the germline V gene. The CDR3 consists of 14 residues. V lost 8 bases and J 3 bases, leaving 17 bases between the germline ends.